This is a list of T cell receptor beta chains from one sample in a study of T cell repertoires in cytomegalovirus infection. No antigen has been assigned to these receptors. TCRdb redid the calling of the reads with MiXCR, one entry per CDR3 protein. The repertoire consists of roughly 150,000 distinct CDR3 sequences, with 25% to 35% occurring once and the leading ten covering 45% to 55%. Source: CD8+ T cells from cultured PBMCs, taken from culture after CMV antigen stimulation. Receptor source: a human donor in good health (CMV status not recorded). Some clones in this sample may be carry-over from other donors' samples. Each CDR3 is given with its conserved first and last residue. Each record gives: D gene, J gene, V gene, clone size, CDR3 length, CDR3 protein, CDR3 DNA. D genes are given only for firm matches. Clone size is stated in some rows and not others, as once, few, many or a class when expanded.

>NA|TRBJ1-4|TRBV7-6|many|13
CASSFGEGEKLFF
TGTGCCAGCAGCTTTGGCGAGGGTGAAAAACTGTTTTTT
>TRBD2|TRBJ2-3|TRBV5-8|few|16
CASSFTSGGITDTQYF
TGTGCCAGCAGCTTCACAAGCGGGGGGATCACAGATACGCAGTATTTT
>NA|TRBJ2-3|TRBV27|few|17
CASSLASGDGPFDTQYF
TGTGCCAGCAGTTTGGCCTCCGGGGACGGGCCCTTTGATACGCAGTATTTT
>NA|TRBJ2-7|TRBV30|few|13
CAWSDGQGTEQYF
TGTGCCTGGAGCGACGGCCAGGGCACCGAGCAGTACTTC
>NA|TRBJ2-2|TRBV12-3/TRBV12-4|few|12
CASSQGLGELFF
TGTGCCAGCAGCCAGGGGCTCGGGGAGCTGTTTTTT
>NA|TRBJ2-7|TRBV7-9|NA|14
CASSPSAVSYEQYF
TGTGCCAGCAGCCCGTCGGCAGTCTCCTACGAGCAGTACTTC
>NA|TRBJ1-2|TRBV12-3/TRBV12-4|few|13
CASSPSTHGRYTF
TGTGCCAGCAGTCCCAGTACCCACGGACGCTACACCTTC
>TRBD1|TRBJ2-4|TRBV7-9|NA|16
CASSRSGTGGKNIQYF
TGTGCCAGCAGTCGATCCGGGACAGGGGGCAAAAACATTCAGTACTTC
>NA|TRBJ1-2|TRBV2|NA|14
CASSEANIWDGYTF
TGTGCCAGCAGTGAAGCCAACATCTGGGACGGCTACACCTTC
>TRBD2|TRBJ2-5|TRBV20-1|NA|16
CSADDGLAGDRETQYF
TGCAGTGCTGACGACGGACTAGCGGGGGATAGGGAGACCCAGTACTTC
>NA|TRBJ2-3|TRBV7-3|few|15
CASSLILGEADTQYF
TGTGCCAGCAGCTTAATCCTGGGGGAGGCAGATACGCAGTATTTT
>NA|TRBJ1-5|TRBV20-1|few|14
CSARQGYSNQPQHF
TGCAGTGCTAGACAGGGTTATAGCAATCAGCCCCAGCATTTT
>TRBD1|TRBJ1-2|TRBV19|many|16
CASSIGPSTGIDGYTF
TGTGCCAGTAGTATAGGTCCGTCGACAGGGATTGATGGCTACACCTTC
>NA|TRBJ2-7|TRBV4-1|NA|12
CASSQVAGEQYF
TGCGCCAGCAGCCAAGTCGCGGGCGAGCAGTACTTC
>NA|TRBJ2-7|TRBV7-6|NA|13
CASTQAGRWEQYF
TGTGCCAGCACCCAAGCAGGGAGGTGGGAGCAGTACTTC
>NA|TRBJ1-5|TRBV4-1|NA|15
CASSQGDVGELPQHF
TGCGCCAGCAGCCAAGGCGACGTGGGGGAGCTGCCCCAGCATTTT
>TRBD2|TRBJ2-7|TRBV27|few|15
CASSSTGTSFHEQYF
TGTGCCAGCAGTTCAACCGGGACTAGCTTCCACGAGCAGTACTTC
>TRBD1|TRBJ2-1|TRBV11-2|few|15
CASSPTGGFYNEQFF
TGTGCCAGCAGCCCGACAGGGGGCTTCTACAATGAGCAGTTCTTC
>NA|TRBJ1-2|TRBV7-9|NA|13
CASSLVGPYGYTF
TGTGCCAGCAGCTTAGTAGGCCCCTATGGCTACACCTTC
>TRBD1|TRBJ1-4|TRBV6-1|NA|13
CASSQGANEKLFF
TGTGCCAGCAGTCAGGGGGCTAATGAAAAACTGTTTTTT
>TRBD1|TRBJ2-7|TRBV2|once|14
CASSDIDRGREQYF
TGTGCCAGCAGTGACATAGACAGGGGGCGCGAGCAGTACTTC
>TRBD1|TRBJ2-2|TRBV27|few|15
CASSSGQTITGELFF
TGTGCCAGCAGTTCGGGACAGACAATCACCGGGGAGCTGTTTTTT
>NA|TRBJ1-2|TRBV27|few|12
CASSSTPYGYTF
TGTGCCAGCAGTTCCACCCCCTATGGCTACACCTTC
>NA|TRBJ2-1|TRBV6-5|few|12
CASSPQGNEQFF
TGTGCCAGTTCCCCTCAGGGCAATGAGCAGTTCTTC
>NA|TRBJ2-2|TRBV6-6|once|15
CASTLEATVTGELFF
TGTGCCAGCACCTTGGAGGCGACAGTCACCGGGGAGCTGTTTTTT
>TRBD2|TRBJ2-5|TRBV28|NA|13
CALGGAGEETQYF
TGTGCCCTCGGGGGGGCAGGGGAAGAGACCCAGTACTTC
>NA|TRBJ2-7|TRBV28|many|15
CASSLTVTSLSEQYF
TGTGCCAGCAGTTTAACCGTGACTAGTCTCTCCGAGCAGTACTTC
>TRBD2|TRBJ2-3|TRBV27|few|19
CASSSLTSGGHPSTDTQYF
TGTGCCAGCAGTTCCCTCACTAGCGGGGGCCATCCTAGCACAGATACGCAGTATTTT
>NA|TRBJ2-1|TRBV27|few|16
CASRLGGGGSYNEQFF
TGTGCCAGCAGGTTGGGAGGGGGAGGTTCCTACAATGAGCAGTTCTTC
>NA|TRBJ1-2|TRBV6-6|many|14
CASSYDQGNYGYTF
TGTGCCAGCAGTTACGATCAGGGCAACTATGGCTACACCTTC
>TRBD2|TRBJ2-1|TRBV7-2|few|18
CASSLGLAGGYIYNEQFF
TGTGCCAGCAGCTTAGGGCTAGCGGGGGGGTATATCTACAATGAGCAGTTCTTC
>TRBD2|TRBJ2-1|TRBV7-8|NA|16
CASSPGTSGGGDEQFF
TGTGCCAGCAGCCCTGGGACTAGCGGGGGAGGAGATGAGCAGTTCTTC
>NA|TRBJ2-1|TRBV6-1|NA|18
CASTQGAAGGPASDEQFF
TGTGCCAGCACCCAGGGGGCGGCGGGGGGCCCCGCTTCGGACGAGCAGTTCTTC
>TRBD1|TRBJ2-7|TRBV18|NA|15
CASSPRDRAGYEQYF
TGTGCCAGCTCACCGAGGGACAGGGCCGGGTACGAGCAGTACTTC
>NA|TRBJ2-7|TRBV4-1|few|14
CASSQVGSGYEQYF
TGCGCCAGCAGCCAAGTGGGGTCGGGGTACGAGCAGTACTTC
>NA|TRBJ2-3|TRBV12-3/TRBV12-4|NA|15
CASTSRGGHHDTQYF
TGTGCCAGCACCTCTAGGGGGGGACATCATGATACGCAGTATTTT
>TRBD2|TRBJ2-5|TRBV20-1|few|15
CSARPPGGGHETQYF
TGCAGTGCTAGACCGCCGGGAGGGGGACACGAGACCCAGTACTTC
>NA|TRBJ2-5|TRBV7-2|NA|16
CASSLIGTMYQETQYF
TGTGCCAGCAGCCTCATCGGGACAATGTACCAAGAGACCCAGTACTTC
>NA|TRBJ2-2|TRBV7-6|few|17
CASSLAVGVTNTGELFF
TGTGCCAGCAGCTTAGCGGTAGGAGTCACCAACACCGGGGAGCTGTTTTTT
>NA|TRBJ1-1|TRBV7-9|once|13
CANSLLGGTEAFF
TGTGCCAACAGCTTATTAGGAGGAACTGAAGCTTTCTTT
>NA|TRBJ2-2|TRBV7-2|many|13
CASITPNTGELFF
TGTGCCAGCATCACACCCAACACCGGGGAGCTGTTTTTT
>NA|TRBJ1-5|TRBV12-3/TRBV12-4|NA|14
CASSSTVTDQPQHF
TGTGCCAGCAGTTCAACAGTGACGGATCAGCCCCAGCATTTT
>TRBD1|TRBJ2-7|TRBV11-3|NA|14
CASSLSTGTYEQYF
TGTGCCAGCAGCTTATCGACAGGGACCTACGAGCAGTACTTC
>NA|TRBJ2-2|TRBV20-1|few|14
CSASFPGLDGELFF
TGCAGTGCTAGTTTTCCGGGGTTGGACGGGGAGCTGTTTTTT
>NA|TRBJ1-1|TRBV29-1|NA|11
CSVPGGTEAFF
TGCAGCGTTCCGGGTGGAACTGAAGCTTTCTTT